This T cell receptor (beta chain) originates from a study of blood T cell repertoires in COVID-19. For the study at large: Specimens from acute and convalescent COVID-19 originated in the United States, Italy and Spain.

Trimming removed 7 bases from V and 5 bases from J; junction bases left unmatched: 7. CDR3 size: 15 residues. The germline CDR1 and CDR2 sequences are ENHRY and SYGVKD. Sequenced by immunoSEQ multiplex PCR; TCRdb stores in-frame clones only, minus some. The table has about 150,000 clones, roughly 84% seen once. The chain joins TRBV10-3 to TRBJ2-2, with 10 bases identical to TRBD1. The sample consisted of peripheral blood. The clonotype was recovered from a human donor in a cohort sampled during active COVID-19. The CDR3 spells CAIKSGTGDTGELFF. The DNA for the CDR3 is TGTGCCATCAAAAGTGGGACAGGGGATACCGGGGAGCTGTTTTTT.